A single sample gave rise to the 23 T cell receptor beta chains below, sequenced in a study of blood T cells in healthy people across ages. The authors ran a second PCR of 7 to 11 cycles using a sample-barcoded 5' primer and a J-beta primer mix. TCRdb re-derived calls from the 5' RACE reads in MiXCR, one entry per CDR3 protein. In the table there are 650,000 to 700,000 distinct CDR3 sequences, roughly half of which are singletons. Sequenced material: blood. Receptor source: a woman of 80 years or more in good health.

In its sample, this clonotype was seen once. The CDR3 is CATSRDVGDEQFF. In DNA, the CDR3 is TGTGCCACCAGCAGAGATGTCGGCGATGAGCAGTTCTTC. The chain recombines TRBV15 with TRBJ2-1; D is unclear. This CDR3 region has 13 residues. Looked up from germline, CDR1 is LNHNV and CDR2 is YYDKDF (reference sequence). V lost 0 bases, J lost 8 bases, and 8 bases lay in between.

For this clonotype: The junction departs from the called germline gene at one end, perhaps through a read error. The chain employs TRBV12-3 or TRBV12-4 and TRBJ2-1; TRBD2 agrees at 11 bases. The CDR3 is 15 amino acids. CDR3 sequence reads: CASSPPGLADNVQFF. Here the CDR3 DNA reads TGTGCCAGCAGTCCACCGGGACTAGCGGACAATGTGCAGTTCTTC.

At least ten counts were recorded for this clonotype. V and J are TRBV20-1 and TRBJ2-1, with TRBD2 matching over 12 bases. Looked up from germline, CDR1 is DFQATT and CDR2 is SNEGSKA (reference sequence). The CDR3 length is 17 residues. Trimming took 0 bases from V and 0 from J; bases not matched to a gene: 3. The CDR3 bases are TGCAGTGCTAGAGAAGAGACTAGCGGGAGCTCCTACAATGAGCAGTTCTTC. Protein sequence: CSAREETSGSSYNEQFF.

This sequence joins TRBV20-1 and TRBJ1-1, with 8 bases lining up with TRBD1. Germline V lookup: CDR1 DFQATT, CDR2 SNEGSKA (reference sequence). The CDR3 loop spans 16 amino acids. With 3 bases clipped from V and 0 bases from J, the junction kept 9 bases outside the gene matches. The DNA of the CDR3 is TGCAGTGCTAGTCGCACAGGGGGGATCGTGAACACTGAAGCTTTCTTT. As protein: CSASRTGGIVNTEAFF.

J is TRBJ2-2 and V is TRBV18; D not certain. V was cut by 6 bases and J by 5 bases, with 7 bases left in between. The CDR3 consists of 12 residues. Per germline, CDR1 KGHSH and CDR2 LQKENI. CDR3 coding DNA: TGTGCCAGCTCGCAACAGACCGGGGAGCTGTTTTTT. Encoded protein: CASSQQTGELFF.

The CDR3 protein is CSAHRDSFADTQYF. CDR3 bases: TGCAGTGCTCACCGGGACTCTTTCGCAGATACGCAGTATTTT. This chain joins TRBV20-1 and TRBJ2-3; D is possibly TRBD2 (6 bases). V was clipped by 5 bases and J by 4 bases, with 16 bases between them. Germline loops: CDR1 DFQATT, CDR2 SNEGSKA (reference sequence). This CDR3 has 14 residues.

The V gene is TRBV6-1, the J gene TRBJ2-1; maybe TRBD2 (6 bases). The CDR3 has 16 residues. The germline V gene encodes CDR1 MNHNS and CDR2 SASEGT. Trimming cost V 0 bases and J 5 bases, with 14 bases left between them. CDR3 protein: CASSEAEGRGNNEQFF. The CDR3 bases are TGTGCCAGCAGTGAAGCTGAGGGCCGGGGGAACAATGAGCAGTTCTTC.

This clonotype was counted a few times. The chain combines TRBV5-1 with TRBJ2-7; 7 bases match TRBD2. Trimming at V came to 0 bases and at J to 7 bases, leaving 13 bases not matched to a gene. The CDR3 contains 16 residues. Germline CDR1 and CDR2: SGHRS and YFSETQ. CDR3 DNA sequence: TGCGCCAGCAGCTTGGCCGGGACTATCTCCTACAATGAGCAGTACTTC. Amino acids: CASSLAGTISYNEQYF.

This clonotype was seen many times. The chain combines TRBV12-3 or TRBV12-4 with TRBJ2-3, with D perhaps being TRBD1 or TRBD2 (7 bases each). With 5 bases removed from V and 3 bases from J, the gap between germline ends came to 15 bases. The CDR3 consists of 15 residues. As DNA, the CDR3 is TGTGCCAGCAGTCCCAGCGGGACAGAGACAGATACGCAGTATTTT. This sequence encodes CASSPSGTETDTQYF.

The chain recombines TRBV15 with TRBJ2-1, with 7 positions matching TRBD1. The V segment lost 0 bases and the J segment 13 bases; nucleotides outside the gene matches: 12. This CDR3 region has 15 residues. Germline loops: CDR1 LNHNV, CDR2 YYDKDF (reference sequence). The CDR3 DNA is TGTGCCACCAGCAGAGATCCCACAGGGGAAGAGACCCAGTTCTTC. Protein sequence: CATSRDPTGEETQFF.

This clonotype was seen a few times. The J gene is TRBJ2-2, the V gene TRBV10-3, with D unresolved. The CDR3 has 11 residues. Germline assignment: CDR1 ENHRY and CDR2 SYGVKD. Trimming took off 11 bases at V and 7 bases at J, with 11 bases between the two ends. The chain's CDR3 is CAVSFNGELFF. The CDR3 DNA reads as TGTGCCGTCTCCTTTAACGGGGAGCTGTTTTTT.

About this clonotype: This may arise from a read error, as a much more abundant clone is one base away. The V and J genes are TRBV7-9 and TRBJ2-5, with unresolved D. V was cut by 3 bases and J by 11 bases, with 19 bases left in between. The CDR3 covers 14 residues. Germline values: CDR1 SEHNR, CDR2 FQNEAQ (reference sequence). The CDR3 DNA is TGTGCCAGCAGCTTCATGGACCCCTACAATGAGCAGTACTTC. Translation gives CASSFMDPYNEQYF. Full variable domain (missing parts from reference TRBV7-9 and TRBJ2-5): DTGVSQNPRHKITKRGQNVTFRCDPISEHNRLYWYRQTLGQGPEFLTYFQNEAQLEKSRLLSDRFSAERPKGSFSTLEIQRTEQGDSAMYLCASSFMDPYNEQYFGPGTRLLVL.

The chain is built from TRBV12-3 or TRBV12-4 and TRBJ2-3; the match to TRBD2 covers 12 bases. This CDR3 is built from 16 residues. J gave up 2 bases and V 5 bases, and 5 bases lay outside the gene matches. Written as DNA, the CDR3 is TGTGCCAGCAGTATGAGACTAGCGGGAGCCACAGATACGCAGTATTTT. This gives the protein CASSMRLAGATDTQYF.

This chain connects TRBV7-2 to TRBJ1-4; tentatively, D is TRBD1 (5 bases). CDR1 is SGHTA, CDR2 FQGNSA, per germline. The V end was cut by 5 bases, the J end by 9 bases, with 19 bases between. The CDR3 sequence is 15 residues long. The CDR3 loop reads CASSPPGGVGKKLFF. In DNA, the CDR3 is TGTGCCAGCAGCCCGCCGGGGGGTGTGGGGAAAAAACTGTTTTTT.

There are a few counts of this clonotype. The rearrangement joins TRBV9 to TRBJ2-2, with 12 bases identical to TRBD2. The CDR3 sequence is 16 residues long. The germline gives CDR1 SGDLS, CDR2 YYNGEE. Losses at the gene ends were 3 bases for V and 7 bases for J; bases not matched to a gene: 7. CDR3 amino acids: CASSETTSGGDGELFF. In nucleotides, the CDR3 is TGTGCCAGCAGCGAAACGACTAGCGGGGGAGACGGGGAGCTGTTTTTT. The full variable domain, with the rest looked up from reference TRBV9 and TRBJ2-2, is DSGVTQTPKHLITATGQRVTLRCSPRSGDLSVYWYQQSLDQGLQFLIQYYNGEERAKGNILERFSAQQFPDLHSELNLSSLELGDSALYFCASSETTSGGDGELFFGEGSRLTVL.

The V and J genes are TRBV15 and TRBJ2-3; D is possibly TRBD2 (7 bases). Germline CDR1 reads LNHNV; CDR2 reads YYDKDF (reference sequence). The CDR3 is made up of 15 amino acids. Between the trimmed V and J ends, which lost 5 bases and 4 bases, there was a span of 16 bases. CDR3 nucleotides: TGTGCCACCAGCCCTCGACTAGCAGGGGCAGATACGCAGTATTTT. It codes for CATSPRLAGADTQYF. The complete variable domain, with remaining parts taken from reference TRBV15 and TRBJ2-3, reads DAMVIQNPRYQVTQFGKPVTLSCSQTLNHNVMYWYQQKSSQAPKLLFHYYDKDFNNEADTPDNFQSRRPNTSFCFLDIRSPGLGDTAMYLCATSPRLAGADTQYFGPGTRLTVL.

The table lists this clonotype with a count of one. The chain is built from TRBV4-2 and TRBJ1-1, with D possibly being TRBD1 (6 bases). CDR1 is LGHNA and CDR2 is YNFKEQ in the germline V gene. The V gene lost 1 base and the J gene lost 4 bases, with 16 bases spanning the gap. The CDR3 spans 16 residues. The CDR3 is CASSQGSGGLSTEAFF. The CDR3, as DNA: TGTGCCAGCAGCCAAGGGTCTGGGGGGCTTAGCACTGAAGCTTTCTTT.

In its sample, this clonotype was seen a few times. This chain links TRBV12-3 or TRBV12-4 with TRBJ2-5, with D unresolved. This CDR3 has 14 residues. V lost 5 bases to trimming and J lost 11 bases, with 21 bases between them. CDR3 sequence reads: CASSPQAPLGEQYF. CDR3 in DNA: TGTGCCAGCAGTCCCCAGGCCCCACTTGGAGAGCAGTACTTC.

The CDR3, as DNA: TGTGCCAGCGGGAGGCTAGCGGTTGGGAATGAGCAGTTCTTC. This codes for CASGRLAVGNEQFF. The chain is built from TRBV28 and TRBJ2-1, with 7 bases that match TRBD2. V lost 8 bases, J lost 7 bases, and 11 bases stayed unmatched. Germline values: CDR1 MDHEN, CDR2 SYDVKM. This CDR3 comprises 14 residues.

Notes on this clonotype: A much larger clone differs by one base, so this may be a read error. The rearrangement joins TRBV3-1 to TRBJ2-1, with 7 nucleotides matching TRBD1. Judging by the DNA end, TRBJ2-7 fits better; the J call may be wrong. Germline CDR1 LGHDT, CDR2 YNNKEL (reference sequence). The CDR3 extends over 17 amino acids. Written as DNA, the CDR3 is TGTGCCAGCAGACCGCACAGGGGCGAATCCTCCTACAATGAGCAGTACTTC. It encodes CASRPHRGESSYNEQYF.

The genes are TRBV11-2 and TRBJ2-3; tentatively, D is TRBD2 (5 bases). Germline CDR1 SGHAT, CDR2 FQNNGV. V dropped 2 bases and J dropped 5 bases, with 17 bases sitting between them. The CDR3 spans 16 residues. The CDR3 loop reads CASSLSLYLRGDTQYF. As DNA, the CDR3 is TGTGCCAGCAGCTTAAGTCTGTACCTCCGGGGAGATACGCAGTATTTT.

This clonotype was counted at least ten times. V usage is TRBV5-6 and J usage is TRBJ2-1; D gene uncertain. The V end was cut by 6 bases, the J end by 10 bases, with 11 bases between. This CDR3 has 11 residues. Germline V gene data show CDR1 as SGHDT and CDR2 as YYEEEE. The CDR3 region has the DNA TGTGCCAGCATCTTAAACCTCGAGCAGTTCTTC. Translation: CASILNLEQFF.

The chain has TRBV30 and TRBJ2-5; 9 nucleotides agree with TRBD1. The ends lost 1 base at V and 1 base at J; junction bases unmatched: 1. CDR3 length equals 14 residues. Germline CDR1 GTSNPN, CDR2 SVGIG (reference sequence). The CDR3 loop is CAWSADRGQETQYF. For the CDR3, the DNA is TGTGCCTGGAGTGCGGACAGGGGCCAAGAGACCCAGTACTTC.